The source of this T cell receptor beta chain is a study of shared clonotypes between healthy human individuals. Study-level background: Three plates each covered CD4 naive and memory; CD8 naive two, CD8 memory one. Study-wide results and caveats: As a rule, naive subsets had a larger estimated richness than memory subsets.

Genomic DNA (from each subset) was split evenly across several immunoSEQ plates. Generated by immunoSEQ multiplex PCR, the TCRdb table keeps only in-frame clones and is missing some. The sample lists about 980,000 clones, about 80% seen once, with nearly 1.5% in the top ten. The donors, all of them Caucasian adults, lived in Nashville, Tennessee. In the case of this clone: Its matching antigen is unknown.

The germline V gene has CDR1 WSHSY and CDR2 SAAADI. This CDR3 contains 12 residues. V lost 5 bases to trimming and J lost 2 bases, with 7 bases between them. The sequenced sample consisted of memory CD4+ T cells sorted from blood. Subset defined: CD45RA-negative fraction. The source is a man between 18 and 29 years old in good health. The J gene is TRBJ2-7, the V gene TRBV10-2; the D is unclear. CDR3 nucleotides: TGCGCCAGCAGTAAGCTAGCCTACGAGCAGTACTTC. Its translation is CASSKLAYEQYF.